Following are 10 T cell receptor beta chains from one sample sequenced in a study of cytomegalovirus exposure and HLA in healthy donors. The PCR was carried out with 60 Vbeta primers and 13 Jbeta primers. Produced via immunoSEQ multiplex PCR; TCRdb's table is partial and in-frame only. Of some 120,000 clones detected, under 20% appear once; the ten largest clones hold roughly 2.7%. Input material: PBMCs. These receptors were collected from a female donor in good health and CMV-seropositive.

V gene TRBV15 combines with J gene TRBJ2-7, with 7 bases matching TRBD1. Germline V gene lookup returns CDR1 LNHNV and CDR2 YYDKDF (reference sequence). With V trimmed by 0 bases and J by 1 base, 3 bases remained unmatched. The CDR3 length is 15 residues. CDR3 residues: CATSRDWDSSYEQYF. DNA of the CDR3: TGTGCCACCAGCAGAGATTGGGACAGTTCCTACGAGCAGTACTTC.

This clone was detected a few times. V is TRBV6-5 and J is TRBJ2-7; D gene uncertain. Trimming pared 4 bases from V and 0 bases from J, leaving 4 bases between. The germline V gene has CDR1 MNHEY and CDR2 SVGAGI. There are 12 residues in the CDR3. CDR3 DNA sequence: TGTGCCAGCAGTTCTAACTCCTACGAGCAGTACTTC. As protein: CASSSNSYEQYF.

This clone showed up just a few times. This chain joins TRBV19 and TRBJ1-1; no clear D gene. This CDR3 contains 13 residues. Between the trimmed V and J ends, which lost 4 bases and 2 bases, there was a span of 8 bases. Germline CDR1 reads LNHDA; CDR2 reads SQIVND (reference sequence). The CDR3 nucleotides read TGTGCCAGTAGTAAACGGAGAAACACTGAAGCTTTCTTT. The encoded protein is CASSKRRNTEAFF.

V gene TRBV19 combines with J gene TRBJ1-5; TRBD1 aligns across 7 bases. The germline V gene has CDR1 LNHDA and CDR2 SQIVND (reference sequence). J was trimmed by 2 bases and V by 3 bases; bases with no gene match: 4. CDR3 length equals 15 residues. CDR3 protein: CASSIGQGGNQPQHF. The CDR3 nucleotides are TGTGCCAGTAGTATCGGGCAGGGGGGCAATCAGCCCCAGCATTTT.

This clone was counted between two and nine times. CDR3 bases: TGTGCCAGCAGCCCGGGGGGTCAGCCCCAGCATTTT. This translates into CASSPGGQPQHF. The V and J genes are TRBV5-8 and TRBJ1-5; a possible D gene is TRBD1 (5 bases). This CDR3 spans 12 amino acids. CDR1 and CDR2 (germline): SGHTS, YDEGEE. Trimming stripped 4 bases from V and 6 bases from J, with 8 bases between.

V is TRBV5-1 and J is TRBJ1-4; D remains ambiguous. The CDR3 is made up of 12 amino acids. Trimming took off 4 bases at V and 7 bases at J, with 8 bases between the two ends. CDR1 is SGHRS and CDR2 is YFSETQ in the germline V gene. CDR3: CASSVNSEKLFF. For the CDR3, the DNA is TGCGCCAGCAGCGTTAATAGTGAAAAACTGTTTTTT.

This clone was seen more than once but under ten times. CDR3 amino acids: CASSLFVVAGGNYEQYF. Here the CDR3 DNA reads TGTGCCAGCAGCTTATTCGTGGTAGCGGGAGGTAACTACGAGCAGTACTTC. The chain couples TRBV7-2 to TRBJ2-7; 10 bases are shared with TRBD2. From germline, CDR1 is SGHTA and CDR2 FQGNSA. There are 17 residues in the CDR3. The V and J ends lost 2 bases and 3 bases, in that order; junction bases with no gene match: 10.

This chain connects TRBV7-3 to TRBJ2-7; 9 positions agree with TRBD2. CDR3 length: 15 amino acids. The V gene's germline CDR1 is SGHTA and CDR2 FQGTGA. V was clipped by 4 bases and J by 5 bases; unmatched bases: 9. CDR3 amino acids: CASSWGIAGDNEQYF. In DNA form, the CDR3 reads TGTGCCAGCAGCTGGGGGATAGCGGGAGATAACGAGCAGTACTTC.

The genes are TRBV9 and TRBJ1-3; 7 bases align to TRBD1. The CDR3 is 15 amino acids. The germline V gene has CDR1 SGDLS and CDR2 YYNGEE. Trimming took 3 bases from V and 3 from J; bases not matched to a gene: 6. For the CDR3, the DNA is TGTGCCAGCAGCGCCCTCGGGACAGTTGGAAACACCATATATTTT. It specifies CASSALGTVGNTIYF.

The sample holds a few counts of this clone. V and J are TRBV29-1 and TRBJ2-1, with a weak D call TRBD1 (6 bases). Germline V gives CDR1 SQVTM, CDR2 ANQGSEA. Between the trimmed V and J ends, which lost 5 bases and 5 bases, there was a span of 13 bases. CDR3 size: 13 residues. In DNA form, the CDR3 reads TGCAGCGTTCGGCGGAACAGGGACAATGAGCAGTTCTTC. Translated, it gives CSVRRNRDNEQFF.